These T cell receptor beta chains were read from a single sample in a study of blood T cells in healthy people across ages. TCRdb reprocessed the 5' RACE reads with MiXCR, giving one entry per CDR3 protein. Among hundreds of thousands of distinct CDR3 sequences listed, around three fifths were seen once. The sample consisted of blood. These receptor sequences come from a man aged 60 to 75 in good health. Both conserved end residues are part of each CDR3. D genes are given only for firm matches. Clone size is not always given. Where it is, it says once, few, many or a class for expanded clones.

TRBD1	.	TRBV12-3/TRBV12-4	TRBJ2-7	CASSVTGGLSYEQYF	TGTGCCAGCAGTGTCACAGGGGGCCTTTCCTACGAGCAGTACTTC
.	.	TRBV3-1	TRBJ2-5	CASDSGQETQYF	TGTGCCAGCGACAGCGGACAAGAGACCCAGTACTTC
.	.	TRBV7-9	TRBJ1-2	CASSFSLPDSYHTF	TGTGCCAGCAGCTTCTCTCTTCCCGACAGTTATCACACCTTC
.	.	TRBV27	TRBJ1-1	CASSLQATHRVNTEAFF	TGTGCCAGCAGCCTACAGGCCACCCACAGGGTGAACACTGAAGCTTTCTTT
.	few	TRBV5-1	TRBJ2-7	CASSLGGTAVTSYEQYF	TGCGCCAGCAGCTTGGGGGGGACGGCGGTTACTTCCTACGAGCAGTACTTC
.	few	TRBV12-3/TRBV12-4	TRBJ1-5	CASSLTGVDQPQHF	TGTGCCAGCAGTTTAACCGGAGTGGATCAGCCCCAGCATTTT
TRBD2	once	TRBV6-5	TRBJ2-5	CASSYSGGLAGGPETQYF	TGTGCCAGCAGTTACTCGGGGGGACTAGCGGGGGGGCCAGAGACCCAGTACTTC
.	.	TRBV10-3	TRBJ1-2	CAISAGTNYGYTF	TGTGCCATCAGTGCTGGGACAAACTATGGCTACACCTTC
.	.	TRBV6-1	TRBJ1-6	CASRDTYNSPLHF	TGTGCCAGCCGGGACACTTATAATTCACCCCTCCACTTT
.	.	TRBV7-2	TRBJ1-2	CASSLWEGTYGYTF	TGTGCCAGCAGCTTGTGGGAGGGGACCTATGGCTACACCTTC
.	.	TRBV5-1	TRBJ2-1	CASSLESADYNEQFF	TGCGCCAGCAGCTTGGAGTCGGCAGACTACAATGAGCAGTTCTTC
.	.	TRBV5-6	TRBJ2-1	CASSEGLGRTALNEQFF	TGTGCCAGCAGCGAAGGCCTTGGACGGACAGCCTTGAATGAGCAGTTCTTC
TRBD1	.	TRBV5-1	TRBJ2-5	CASSQGSSGQGTPEQYF	TGCGCCAGCAGCCAAGGGAGTTCGGGACAGGGGACCCCTGAGCAGTACTTC
.	once	TRBV29-1	TRBJ2-1	CSVKRLQGSSYNEQFF	TGCAGCGTGAAGCGGTTACAAGGGAGCTCCTACAATGAGCAGTTCTTC
.	few	TRBV29-1	TRBJ2-5	CSVIGGPGETQYF	TGCAGCGTTATCGGCGGGCCGGGAGAGACCCAGTACTTC
.	.	TRBV12-3/TRBV12-4	TRBJ2-7	CASSLGSGREQYF	TGTGCCAGCAGTTTAGGCTCTGGGCGTGAGCAGTACTTC
TRBD1	.	TRBV10-3	TRBJ2-2	CAISDEGAGTGELFF	TGTGCCATCAGTGACGAGGGGGCGGGCACCGGGGAGCTGTTTTTT
.	.	TRBV3-1	TRBJ1-4	CASSQNSINEKLFF	TGTGCCAGCAGCCAGAACAGCATTAATGAAAAACTGTTTTTT
.	.	TRBV29-1	TRBJ2-7	CSAKVPVNEQYF	TGCAGCGCGAAAGTCCCGGTCAATGAGCAGTACTTC
TRBD2	few	TRBV3-1	TRBJ2-3	CASSHLVAGSADTQYF	TGTGCCAGCAGCCACCTGGTAGCGGGTTCGGCAGATACGCAGTATTTT
TRBD1	.	TRBV7-6	TRBJ2-7	CASSTGTGATEQYF	TGTGCCAGCAGCACCGGGACAGGGGCTACCGAGCAGTACTTC
.	few	TRBV4-2	TRBJ1-6	CASSHGQGRDSPLHF	TGTGCCAGCAGCCACGGTCAGGGTAGGGATTCACCCCTCCACTTT
TRBD1	.	TRBV29-1	TRBJ1-1	CSGRQGLSEAFF	TGCAGCGGACGACAGGGTCTCTCTGAAGCTTTCTTT
.	.	TRBV27	TRBJ1-2	CASSPRWGQGIHYGHTF	.
.	.	TRBV29-1	TRBJ1-2	CSENRSPNYGYTF	TGCAGCGAGAACAGGAGCCCTAACTATGGCTACACCTTC
.	.	TRBV15	TRBJ2-6	CATSTDTVPWGTNVLTF	TGTGCCACCAGCACCGATACCGTCCCGTGGGGGACCAACGTCCTGACTTTC
TRBD1	.	TRBV25-1	TRBJ1-2	CASSEPGQRVDYGYTF	TGTGCCAGCAGTGAACCGGGACAGAGGGTGGACTATGGCTACACCTTC
.	few	TRBV7-2	TRBJ1-2	CASSLAPRGGGGYTF	TGTGCCAGCAGCTTAGCGCCCAGGGGAGGAGGAGGCTACACCTTC
TRBD2	.	TRBV9	TRBJ2-5	CASSVGNSGGVETQYF	TGTGCCAGCAGCGTAGGCAATAGCGGGGGGGTAGAGACCCAGTACTTC
TRBD2	.	TRBV28	TRBJ2-1	CASLAGEYNEQFF	TGTGCCAGCCTAGCGGGGGAATACAATGAGCAGTTCTTC
.	.	TRBV27	TRBJ2-5	CASSPGLGAEETQYF	TGTGCCAGCAGCCCCGGCCTGGGGGCGGAAGAGACCCAGTACTTC
TRBD1	.	TRBV2	TRBJ1-1	CASSQGGAAFF	TGTGCCAGCAGCCAGGGGGGGGCAGCTTTCTTT